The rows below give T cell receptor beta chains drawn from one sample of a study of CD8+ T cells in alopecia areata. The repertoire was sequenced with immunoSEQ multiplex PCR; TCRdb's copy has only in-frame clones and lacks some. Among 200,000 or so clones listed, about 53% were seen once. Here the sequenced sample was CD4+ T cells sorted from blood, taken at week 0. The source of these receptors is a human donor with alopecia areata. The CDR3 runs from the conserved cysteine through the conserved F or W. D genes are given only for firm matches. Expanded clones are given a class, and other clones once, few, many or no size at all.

CSVSPVQGTEAFF TGCAGCGTTTCGCCGGTGCAGGGCACTGAAGCTTTCTTT NA TRBV29-1 once TRBJ1-1
CRAGDGYGYTF TGCAGGGCAGGGGATGGCTATGGCTACACCTTC NA TRBV20-1 NA TRBJ1-2
CSAGHRYEQYF TGCAGCGCGGGACACCGCTACGAGCAGTACTTC NA TRBV20-1 NA TRBJ2-7
CASSPYGPYEQYF TGTGCCAGCAGCCCGTACGGGCCCTACGAGCAGTACTTC NA TRBV7-9 NA TRBJ2-7
CAKRQPSYEQYF TGTGCCAAGAGACAGCCTTCCTACGAGCAGTACTTC NA TRBV27 once TRBJ2-7
CASSYQGARNEQFF TGTGCCAGCAGTTATCAGGGGGCTAGGAATGAGCAGTTCTTC TRBD1 TRBV6-5 few TRBJ2-1
CSVGPHVNSYEQFF TGCAGCGTTGGACCTCACGTAAATTCCTATGAGCAGTTCTTC NA TRBV29-1 few TRBJ2-1
CSGQGQENYGYTF TGCAGCGGACAGGGTCAGGAGAACTATGGCTACACCTTC TRBD1 TRBV29-1 NA TRBJ1-2
CASSSVGGGHRSYNEQFF TGTGCCAGCAGCTCGGTAGGGGGAGGGCATCGCTCCTACAATGAGCAGTTCTTC NA TRBV5-4 NA TRBJ2-1
CSVELLGNDPAFF TGCAGCGTTGAACTACTAGGGAACGATCCGGCTTTCTTT NA TRBV29-1 NA TRBJ1-1
CSAGKGSWNTEAFF TGCAGCGCTGGGAAGGGCAGTTGGAACACTGAAGCTTTCTTT NA TRBV29-1 NA TRBJ1-1
CASSDSGQWVTEAFF TGTGCCAGCTCTGACTCCGGGCAGTGGGTCACTGAAGCTTTCTTT NA TRBV6-5 once TRBJ1-1
CSVVNRDLNYGYTF TGCAGCGTTGTCAACAGGGATTTAAACTATGGCTACACCTTC NA TRBV29-1 NA TRBJ1-2
CASSEAGGKGGTEAFF TGTGCCAGCAGTGAAGCTGGGGGCAAAGGGGGCACTGAAGCTTTCTTT NA TRBV2 NA TRBJ1-1
CAWRRAGELFF TGTGCCTGGAGACGAGCCGGGGAGCTGTTTTTT NA TRBV30 NA TRBJ2-2
CASSASAGRLYF TGTGCCAGCAGTGCTTCTGCGGGGCGTCTGTATTTT NA TRBV2 NA TRBJ2-3
CASSPNPFDRALNTEAFF TGCGCCAGCAGCCCCAACCCTTTTGACAGGGCATTGAACACTGAAGCTTTCTTT TRBD1 TRBV4-1 many TRBJ1-1
CASSLAGKNTEAFF TGTGCCAGCAGCTTAGCTGGCAAAAACACTGAAGCTTTCTTT NA TRBV7-9 once TRBJ1-1
CASAGGGNQPQHF TGTGCCAGCGCCGGGGGGGGCAATCAGCCCCAGCATTTT NA TRBV6-5 NA TRBJ1-5
CASSLPGTAYGYTF TGTGCCAGCAGCCTACCCGGGACGGCATATGGCTACACCTTC NA TRBV5-4 NA TRBJ1-2
CASLDQSSGNTIYF TGTGCCAGCCTAGATCAGAGCTCTGGAAACACCATATATTTT NA TRBV28 few TRBJ1-3
CASSLESYNEQFF TGTGCCAGCAGCTTAGAGTCTTACAATGAGCAGTTCTTC NA TRBV7-9 NA TRBJ2-1
CASSYSFHEQFF TGTGCCAGCAGTTACTCCTTCCATGAGCAGTTCTTC NA TRBV6-5 few TRBJ2-1
CSVEKLAGGTDTQYF TGCAGCGTTGAAAAGCTAGCGGGGGGCACAGATACGCAGTATTTT TRBD2 TRBV29-1 NA TRBJ2-3
CSVGSIYEQYF TGCAGCGTTGGGTCCATCTACGAGCAGTACTTC NA TRBV29-1 NA TRBJ2-7
CASSLLYLSSYNEQFF TGTGCCAGCAGCCTCCTGTATCTTTCCTCCTACAATGAGCAGTTCTTC NA TRBV14 few TRBJ2-1
CASSVDGSSTQYF TGTGCCAGCAGCGTAGACGGCTCCTCGACGCAGTATTTT NA TRBV9 NA TRBJ2-3
CSAQGGSTEAFF TGCAGCGCCCAGGGAGGGAGCACTGAAGCTTTCTTT NA TRBV29-1 NA TRBJ1-1
CASSQTSTDTQYF TGTGCCAGCAGTCAGACTAGCACAGATACGCAGTATTTT NA TRBV6-5 NA TRBJ2-3
CASSGAGAPQPQHF TGCGCCAGCAGTGGGGCGGGGGCTCCTCAGCCCCAGCATTTT NA TRBV4-1 NA TRBJ1-5
CASSFDRESGNTIYF TGTGCCAGCAGCTTCGACAGGGAATCTGGAAACACCATATATTTT TRBD1 TRBV7-9 NA TRBJ1-3
CASSGSSYEQYF TGTGCCAGCTCCGGGTCTTCCTACGAGCAGTACTTC NA TRBV6-6 few TRBJ2-7
CSPVVIQPNTEAFF TGCAGCCCAGTTGTTATACAGCCGAACACTGAAGCTTTCTTT NA TRBV29-1 NA TRBJ1-1
CASSLDTRNTEAFF TGTGCCAGCAGCTTAGACACACGGAACACTGAAGCTTTCTTT NA TRBV11-2 NA TRBJ1-1
CASSIDPGVGNEQFF TGCGCCAGCAGCATCGACCCGGGGGTTGGCAATGAGCAGTTCTTC NA TRBV5-1 NA TRBJ2-1
CSALGQGANIQYF TGCAGCGCCCTCGGACAGGGGGCGAACATTCAGTACTTC TRBD1 TRBV29-1 once TRBJ2-4
CASSQGGFGMPQHF TGTGCCAGCAGCCAAGGGGGATTCGGTATGCCCCAGCATTTT NA TRBV14 NA TRBJ1-5
CASTLRAGVNTEAFF TGTGCCAGCACCCTAAGAGCGGGGGTGAACACTGAAGCTTTCTTT NA TRBV27 few TRBJ1-1
CSVERGAYNEQFF TGCAGCGTCGAGCGGGGGGCCTACAATGAGCAGTTCTTC TRBD2 TRBV29-1 NA TRBJ2-1
CSVARSTEAFF TGCAGCGTTGCGAGGAGCACTGAAGCTTTCTTT NA TRBV29-1 few TRBJ1-1
CASSEGRPESYEQYF TGTGCCAGCAGTGAGGGCAGGCCGGAGAGCTACGAGCAGTACTTC NA TRBV6-1 NA TRBJ2-7
CASSFEGNGYTF TGCGCCAGCAGCTTTGAGGGGAATGGCTACACCTTC NA TRBV5-1 NA TRBJ1-2
CASSLSGTPISSYNSPLHF TGTGCCAGCAGCTTATCCGGGACCCCAATCAGCTCCTATAATTCACCCCTCCACTTT NA TRBV11-2 NA TRBJ1-6
CASRGDPGLYNEQFF TGTGCCAGCAGGGGGGACCCTGGACTTTACAATGAGCAGTTCTTC NA TRBV2 NA TRBJ2-1
CSALTNTGEKAFF TGCAGCGCCCTTACGAATACCGGGGAAAAAGCTTTCTTT NA TRBV29-1 NA TRBJ1-1
CASSQTGLAGGETQYF TGTGCCAGCAGCCAAACGGGACTAGCGGGAGGAGAGACCCAGTACTTC TRBD2 TRBV14 NA TRBJ2-5
CASSQEEWRILNTGELFF TGTGCCAGCAGCCAAGAAGAGTGGCGGATCCTCAACACCGGGGAGCTGTTTTTT NA TRBV14 NA TRBJ2-2
CASSLGGHLAEKLFF TGCGCCAGCAGCTTGGGAGGACATTTGGCGGAAAAACTGTTTTTT NA TRBV5-1 NA TRBJ1-4
CAWSVRVRSGYTF TGTGCCTGGAGTGTACGGGTACGAAGTGGCTACACCTTC NA TRBV30 NA TRBJ1-2
CASSQTPQTGFYGYTF TGTGCCAGCAGCCAAACCCCTCAGACGGGCTTCTATGGCTACACCTTC NA TRBV4-2 NA TRBJ1-2
CSVLKGQGTDTQYF TGCAGCGTTCTAAAGGGACAGGGCACAGATACGCAGTATTTT TRBD1 TRBV29-1 NA TRBJ2-3
CASSFRVSSNQPQHF TGTGCCAGCAGCTTCCGGGTGTCGAGCAATCAGCCCCAGCATTTT NA TRBV7-2 NA TRBJ1-5
CASTPRANTEAFF TGTGCCAGTACCCCTCGTGCGAACACTGAAGCTTTCTTT NA TRBV19 NA TRBJ1-1
CASSANPGTTTQYF TGTGCCAGCAGCGCCAATCCCGGGACCACGACGCAGTATTTT NA TRBV9 NA TRBJ2-3